The rows below give T cell receptor beta chains drawn from one sample of a study of CD8+CD57+ T cells in acquired aplastic anemia. TCRdb processed the reads anew with MiXCR; each CDR3 protein has one entry. This table has 100,000 to 150,000 distinct CDR3 sequences, nearly 40% appearing once. Sequenced: sorted CD4+, CD8+, or CD8+CD57+ T cells (not recorded which) from PBMCs. Source of these receptors: a human donor with aplastic anemia. The conserved cysteine and the conserved F or W are not part of the CDR3 here.

v_gene: TRBV29-1
j_gene: TRBJ2-7
CDR3aa: SVEERDRGAYEQY

v_gene: TRBV11-2
j_gene: TRBJ1-6
CDR3aa: ASRIRKGQGADSPLH

v_gene: TRBV9
j_gene: TRBJ2-7
CDR3aa: ASSVAAGSEQY

v_gene: TRBV6-1
j_gene: TRBJ2-1
CDR3aa: ASTTGGQGRNEQF

v_gene: TRBV10-3
j_gene: TRBJ2-2
CDR3aa: AISDRDRVTGELF

v_gene: TRBV19
j_gene: TRBJ1-5
CDR3aa: ASSSGQGPQH

v_gene: TRBV18
j_gene: TRBJ2-3
CDR3aa: ASSPPASGGHTDTQY

v_gene: TRBV19
j_gene: TRBJ1-6
CDR3aa: ASSIAGQYSPLH

v_gene: TRBV3-1
j_gene: TRBJ2-1
CDR3aa: ASSQVGGGSF

v_gene: TRBV25-1
j_gene: TRBJ2-5
CDR3aa: ASSGGRGGETQY

v_gene: TRBV6-1
j_gene: TRBJ2-5
CDR3aa: ASSRAASSSHKETQY

v_gene: TRBV6-5
j_gene: TRBJ2-2
CDR3aa: ASSYSLSDNTGELF

v_gene: TRBV19
j_gene: TRBJ1-6
CDR3aa: ASRDRGNSPLH

v_gene: TRBV12-3/TRBV12-4
j_gene: TRBJ1-1
CDR3aa: ASSPGEEGNTEAF

v_gene: TRBV28
j_gene: TRBJ2-3
CDR3aa: ASSLDRGPDTQY

v_gene: TRBV15
j_gene: TRBJ1-1
CDR3aa: ATSRDIANTEAF

v_gene: TRBV15
j_gene: TRBJ2-7
CDR3aa: ATSRGAQGSYEQY

v_gene: TRBV19
j_gene: TRBJ1-1
CDR3aa: ASTSNTEAF

v_gene: TRBV19
j_gene: TRBJ2-5
CDR3aa: ASSISGQGRETQY

v_gene: TRBV6-1
j_gene: TRBJ1-6
CDR3aa: ASSEARRDSPLH

v_gene: TRBV5-1
j_gene: TRBJ2-3
CDR3aa: ASSSDYSTDTQY

v_gene: TRBV7-9
j_gene: TRBJ2-6
CDR3aa: ASSLGGNVLT

v_gene: TRBV15
j_gene: TRBJ1-1
CDR3aa: ASSGRTEAF

v_gene: TRBV10-2
j_gene: TRBJ1-1
CDR3aa: ASSERLVGSLNTEAF

v_gene: TRBV20-1
j_gene: TRBJ2-2
CDR3aa: SARDSGLYTGELF

v_gene: TRBV19
j_gene: TRBJ1-1
CDR3aa: ASKGDLRGAF

v_gene: TRBV4-3
j_gene: TRBJ1-3
CDR3aa: ASSQAQGGGNTIY

v_gene: TRBV7-3
j_gene: TRBJ2-3
CDR3aa: ASSPSGGDTQY

v_gene: TRBV9
j_gene: TRBJ2-3
CDR3aa: ASSPRTEDTQY

v_gene: TRBV2
j_gene: TRBJ2-7
CDR3aa: AAGGSEQY

v_gene: TRBV20-1
j_gene: TRBJ1-2
CDR3aa: SYSVGRNYGYT

v_gene: TRBV7-9
j_gene: TRBJ2-7
CDR3aa: ASSYSQNYEQY

v_gene: TRBV7-8
j_gene: TRBJ1-2
CDR3aa: ASSLALRGGYT

v_gene: TRBV29-1
j_gene: TRBJ2-7
CDR3aa: SVEDQGPEQY

v_gene: TRBV19
j_gene: TRBJ1-2
CDR3aa: ASTGGGVYGYT

v_gene: TRBV19
j_gene: TRBJ1-2
CDR3aa: ASSRTGDINGYGYT

v_gene: TRBV5-1
j_gene: TRBJ2-7
CDR3aa: ASSLGRAVYEQY

v_gene: TRBV25-1
j_gene: TRBJ2-1
CDR3aa: ASSVVLAGGDEQF

v_gene: TRBV12-3/TRBV12-4
j_gene: TRBJ1-5
CDR3aa: ASSPTGAGGSNQPQH

v_gene: TRBV12-3/TRBV12-4
j_gene: TRBJ1-2
CDR3aa: ASTLMGGYT

v_gene: TRBV5-4
j_gene: TRBJ2-1
CDR3aa: ASSFRTSGGRINEQF

v_gene: TRBV29-1
j_gene: TRBJ1-1
CDR3aa: SVAGGAEGNTEAF